This TCR beta chain came from a study of tumor and adjacent non-tumor tissue in lung cancer. TCRbeta libraries were built with three rounds of nested PCR, modified from ARM-PCR. Using its own MiXCR run on the multiplex PCR reads, TCRdb lists one record per CDR3 protein. The sample holds more than 85,000 distinct CDR3 sequences, about 87% seen once. As for this clonotype: An end of the junction differs from the germline gene, which may be a read error.

No cell sorting was done before RNA was extracted from the tissue. Sequenced: lung tumor tissue. The source is a man between 70 and 80 years old with non-small cell lung cancer.

CDR3 loop: CTSSWDRHYYNEQFF. CDR3 DNA: TGTACCAGCAGCTGGGACAGGCATTATTACAATGAGCAGTTCTTC. V gene TRBV5-4 combines with J gene TRBJ2-1; 8 bases match TRBD1. CDR1 SGHNT and CDR2 YYREEE come from the germline V gene (reference sequence). The CDR3 sequence is 15 residues long.